This passage covers 7 T cell receptor beta chains from one sample sequenced in a study of T cells in Graves' hyperthyroidism and ophthalmopathy. Amplification of TCR beta CDR3 regions used RNA as the template. A set of HTBI primers served as the primers for a first-round RT-PCR of the TCR CDR3. TCRdb reanalysed the multiplex PCR reads using MiXCR and keeps one entry per CDR3 protein. In the table there are some 770,000 distinct CDR3 sequences, approximately 16% of which are singletons. Sequenced material: blood. The receptors originated from a man aged 18-30 years with Graves' hyperthyroidism.

This clonotype has ten or more counts. The chain joins TRBV6-1 to TRBJ1-1; unclear D gene. The CDR3 contains 13 residues. Germline lookup yields CDR1 MNHNS and CDR2 SASEGT. V shed 5 bases and J shed 1 base, with 8 bases lying between them. CDR3 in amino acids: CASSPRQNTEAFF. CDR3 DNA: TGTGCCAGCAGTCCCCGACAGAACACTGAAGCTTTCTTT.

This clonotype was observed many times. The CDR3 DNA reads as TGTGCCAGCAGTTACAGTCACTCCTACGAGCAGTACTTC. It translates to CASSYSHSYEQYF. The rearrangement uses TRBV6-2 or TRBV6-3 and TRBJ2-7; D uncertain. The CDR3 spans 13 residues. Trimming took 2 bases from V and 0 from J, leaving 5 bases between them. Germline V gene sequence: CDR1 MNHEY, CDR2 SVGEGT.

This clonotype was detected ten times or more. V is TRBV27 and J is TRBJ1-1; unclear D gene. Germline V gene data show CDR1 as MNHEY and CDR2 as SMNVEV (reference sequence). V lost 4 bases and J lost 1, with 7 bases in between. The CDR3 totals 13 residues. The CDR3 DNA sequence: TGTGCCAGCAGTTCTCTCAGGAACACTGAAGCTTTCTTT. Its protein product is CASSSLRNTEAFF.

This clonotype was seen a few times. The V and J genes are TRBV5-1 and TRBJ2-3; either TRBD1 or TRBD2 may supply D (5 bases each). Germline V gene data show CDR1 as SGHRS and CDR2 as YFSETQ. V was trimmed by 4 bases and J by 0 bases, leaving 15 bases between them. CDR3 length: 16 residues. The CDR3 loop reads CASSADTRLSTDTQYF. CDR3 nucleotide sequence: TGCGCCAGCAGCGCGGACACTAGGCTGAGCACAGATACGCAGTATTTT.

This clonotype has more than one count but fewer than ten. J is TRBJ1-1 and V is TRBV7-8, with D uncertain. Germline V gene lookup returns CDR1 SGHVS and CDR2 FQNEAQ. The CDR3 runs to 16 residues. Between the trimmed V and J ends, which lost 5 bases and 4 bases, there was a span of 20 bases. The CDR3 nucleotides read TGTGCCAGCAGCCAAGAGCGGACCGAGCGGGTCACTGAAGCTTTCTTT. Protein: CASSQERTERVTEAFF.

This rearrangement joins TRBV15 to TRBJ1-2; D uncertain. There are 14 residues in the CDR3. V lost 1 base, J lost 4 bases, and 10 bases lay in between. Germline CDR1 and CDR2: LNHNV and YYDKDF (reference sequence). The CDR3 nucleotides are TGTGCCACCAGCAGAGGGGCGGAATCCTATGGCTACACCTTC. Its translation is CATSRGAESYGYTF. The full variable domain, rest sourced from reference TRBV15 and TRBJ1-2, is DAMVIQNPRYQVTQFGKPVTLSCSQTLNHNVMYWYQQKSSQAPKLLFHYYDKDFNNEADTPDNFQSRRPNTSFCFLDIRSPGLGDTAMYLCATSRGAESYGYTFGSGTRLTVV.

In its sample, this clonotype was seen many times. The rearrangement links TRBV6-2 or TRBV6-3 to TRBJ2-3; 13 positions match TRBD2. J was trimmed by 7 bases and V by 6 bases; bases with no gene match: 7. Germline loops: CDR1 MNHEY, CDR2 SVGEGT. There are 15 residues in the CDR3. CDR3 nucleotides: TGTGCCAGCAGCCGTCCGGGACTAGCGGGGTATACGCAGTATTTT. Its protein is CASSRPGLAGYTQYF.